Listed here are 21 T cell receptor beta chains from one sample, sequenced in a study of cytomegalovirus exposure and HLA in healthy donors. The PCR contained 60 Vbeta and 13 Jbeta primers. The assay was immunoSEQ multiplex PCR, and TCRdb's table has in-frame clones only and misses some. The sample carries some 90,000 clones, roughly three quarters recorded once. Sequenced material: PBMCs. All receptors come from a man in his forties in good health and CMV-seronegative.

This clone was seen only a few times. J is TRBJ1-5 and V is TRBV4-3; D is undetermined. CDR1 and CDR2 from the germline V gene are LGHNA and YSLEER. V was pared by 4 bases and J by 7 bases, with 11 bases between. The CDR3 covers 13 residues. As DNA, the CDR3 is TGCGCCAGCAGCCTCACCGGGTTGCAGCCCCAGCATTTT. It encodes CASSLTGLQPQHF.

The chain combines TRBV5-1 with TRBJ1-5; D is undetermined. CDR3 length: 13 residues. Germline-derived CDR1 and CDR2 are SGHRS and YFSETQ. V gave up 4 bases and J gave up 2 bases, with 7 bases separating them. Here the CDR3 DNA reads TGCGCCAGCAGCCCCCGGGGCAATCAGCCCCAGCATTTT. This encodes CASSPRGNQPQHF.

This chain joins TRBV6-5 and TRBJ2-7; no firm D call. Deletions cut 7 bases from V and 0 bases from J, with 13 bases between. The CDR3 runs 14 residues. CDR1 is MNHEY and CDR2 is SVGAGI in the germline V gene. CDR3 residues: CASTHGSGSYEQYF. The CDR3 DNA reads TGTGCCAGCACCCACGGTTCAGGCTCCTACGAGCAGTACTTC.

V and J are TRBV2 and TRBJ2-5; 13 positions agree with TRBD2. The V gene end was trimmed by 5 bases and the J gene end by 4 bases; junction bases not matched to a gene: 10. This CDR3 comprises 17 residues. Per the germline V gene, CDR1 is SNHLY and CDR2 is FYNNEI. The chain's CDR3 is CASSPHRTSGGRETQYF. CDR3 nucleotides: TGTGCCAGCAGTCCCCACCGGACTAGCGGGGGACGAGAGACCCAGTACTTC.

The chain is built from TRBV4-1 and TRBJ1-5; D gene unclear. CDR3 length: 15 residues. Germline loops: CDR1 MGHRA, CDR2 YSYEKL. Trimming removed 4 bases at V and 6 bases at J, with 16 bases between. The CDR3 loop reads CASSPIAEGAQPQHF. CDR3 sequence (DNA): TGCGCCAGCAGCCCGATCGCGGAGGGCGCTCAGCCCCAGCATTTT.

The chain combines TRBV5-1 with TRBJ2-1, with D maybe TRBD1 (5 bases). The germline V gene encodes CDR1 SGHRS and CDR2 YFSETQ. The CDR3 covers 15 residues. Trimming took off 0 bases at V and 0 bases at J, with 7 bases between the two ends. CDR3 nucleotides: TGCGCCAGCAGCTTGGCGCAGGGCTCCTACAATGAGCAGTTCTTC. This sequence encodes CASSLAQGSYNEQFF.

This clone has only one observation. The CDR3 region is CAWSPGQGNYGYTF. For the CDR3, the DNA is TGTGCCTGGAGCCCGGGACAGGGAAACTATGGCTACACCTTC. V usage is TRBV30 and J usage is TRBJ1-2; the match to TRBD1 covers 9 bases. Germline V gene sequence: CDR1 GTSNPN, CDR2 SVGIG (reference sequence). The CDR3 extends over 14 amino acids. V dropped 3 bases and J dropped 2; count of bases not matched to a gene: 4.

The CDR3 reads CASTEQYNTEAFF. CDR3 DNA sequence: TGTGCCAGCACTGAACAGTACAACACTGAAGCTTTCTTT. The genes are TRBV11-2 and TRBJ1-1, with D hard to call. Germline CDR1 reads SGHAT; CDR2 reads FQNNGV. Trimming shortened V by 7 bases and J by 2 bases, and 11 bases separated the two germline ends. This CDR3 region has 13 residues.

The chain couples TRBV7-3 to TRBJ1-1, with D unresolved. Germline V gene data show CDR1 as SGHTA and CDR2 as FQGTGA. This CDR3 has 13 residues. Trimming removed 5 bases at V and 3 bases at J, with 10 bases between. The CDR3 sequence: CASSLQRDTEAFF. CDR3 coding DNA: TGTGCCAGCAGCCTTCAGAGGGACACTGAAGCTTTCTTT.

The CDR3 DNA reads as TGTGCCAGCAGTCTCGCCGGGACAGCTGGGGCCAACGTCCTGACTTTC. It yields the protein CASSLAGTAGANVLTF. The chain carries TRBV27 and TRBJ2-6; TRBD1 agrees at 7 bases. CDR1 is MNHEY and CDR2 is SMNVEV in the germline V gene (reference sequence). Trimming removed 5 bases from V and 2 bases from J; junction bases left unmatched: 6. This CDR3 region has 16 residues.

The V gene is TRBV7-9, the J gene TRBJ1-3; D is perhaps TRBD1 (6 bases). Germline V gene sequence: CDR1 SEHNR, CDR2 FQNEAQ (reference sequence). V lost 5 bases to trimming and J lost 0 bases, with 14 bases between them. The CDR3 consists of 16 residues. As DNA, the CDR3 is TGTGCCAGCAGCCTCACGTCAGGGGACTCTGGAAACACCATATATTTT. Its translation: CASSLTSGDSGNTIYF.

The CDR3: CSVDRQGNYGYTF. The CDR3 DNA reads TGCAGCGTTGACCGACAGGGTAACTATGGCTACACCTTC. V and J are TRBV29-1 and TRBJ1-2; TRBD1 matches 7 bases. This CDR3 is built from 13 residues. Germline V CDR1 and CDR2: SQVTM, ANQGSEA. The V gene end was trimmed by 3 bases and the J gene end by 1 base; junction bases not matched to a gene: 2.

The CDR3 spells CASSLVASSYEQYF. The CDR3 nucleotides read TGTGCCAGCAGCTTGGTTGCGAGCTCCTACGAGCAGTACTTC. The gene calls are TRBV5-6 and TRBJ2-7; D not resolved. V shed 0 bases and J shed 0 bases, with 7 bases lying between them. The germline gives CDR1 SGHDT, CDR2 YYEEEE. CDR3 size: 14 residues. Complete variable domain (other parts from reference TRBV5-6 and TRBJ2-7): DAGVTQSPTHLIKTRGQQVTLRCSPKSGHDTVSWYQQALGQGPQFIFQYYEEEERQRGNFPDRFSGHQFPNYSSELNVNALLLGDSALYLCASSLVASSYEQYFGPGTRLTVT.

This chain links TRBV4-3 with TRBJ1-1; D gene ambiguous. From germline, CDR1 is LGHNA and CDR2 YSLEER. V was pared by 0 bases and J by 11 bases, with 16 bases between. CDR3 length: 14 amino acids. The CDR3 spells CASSQEGRWSRAFF. CDR3 coding DNA: TGCGCCAGCAGCCAAGAGGGTAGATGGAGTAGGGCTTTCTTT.

V usage is TRBV7-9 and J usage is TRBJ1-5, with D unclear. CDR3 length equals 15 residues. Germline lookup yields CDR1 SEHNR and CDR2 FQNEAQ (reference sequence). V lost 5 bases to trimming and J lost 6 bases, with 17 bases between them. The CDR3 here is CASSPLGAEGQPQHF. Here the CDR3 DNA reads TGTGCCAGCAGCCCGTTGGGTGCCGAGGGTCAGCCCCAGCATTTT.

The V and J genes are TRBV19 and TRBJ2-7; TRBD1 aligns across 10 bases. V gave up 3 bases and J gave up 5 bases; unmatched junction bases: 4. There are 14 residues in the CDR3. The germline gives CDR1 LNHDA, CDR2 SQIVND (reference sequence). This CDR3 reads CASSIRTGGHEQYF. Here the CDR3 DNA reads TGTGCCAGTAGTATCAGGACAGGGGGACACGAGCAGTACTTC.

The chain is built from TRBV4-3 and TRBJ2-3; 12 bases map to TRBD2. The V and J ends lost 0 bases and 5 bases, in that order; junction bases with no gene match: 9. The V gene's germline CDR1 is LGHNA and CDR2 YSLEER. The CDR3 is 18 amino acids. The CDR3 loop reads CASSQEASGGAWKDTQYF. CDR3 coding DNA: TGCGCCAGCAGCCAAGAAGCTAGCGGGGGGGCCTGGAAAGATACGCAGTATTTT.

The chain couples TRBV5-1 to TRBJ2-2, with D perhaps TRBD1 (6 bases). With 0 bases removed from V and 0 bases from J, the gap between germline ends came to 6 bases. This CDR3 region has 15 residues. The germline V gene has CDR1 SGHRS and CDR2 YFSETQ. CDR3 loop: CASSLAGANTGELFF. The CDR3 DNA reads TGCGCCAGCAGCTTGGCAGGGGCGAACACCGGGGAGCTGTTTTTT.

The CDR3 here is CASSMAGGPWNEQFF. Written as DNA, the CDR3 is TGTGCCAGTAGTATGGCGGGGGGGCCATGGAATGAGCAGTTCTTC. The genes are TRBV19 and TRBJ2-1, with TRBD2 matching over 9 bases. The V gene's germline CDR1 is LNHDA and CDR2 SQIVND (reference sequence). J was trimmed by 7 bases and V by 3 bases; bases with no gene match: 7. The CDR3 contains 15 residues.

This clone was seen only a few times. V is TRBV6-1 and J is TRBJ1-4, with TRBD1 matching over 7 bases. The CDR3 runs 14 residues. The V segment lost 8 bases and the J segment 5 bases; nucleotides outside the gene matches: 8. Germline V CDR1 and CDR2: MNHNS, SASEGT. CDR3 sequence (DNA): TGTGCCAGCGGCCCTAGGGGGCAAAATGAAAAACTGTTTTTT. Residues: CASGPRGQNEKLFF.

The gene calls are TRBV19 and TRBJ2-6, with D tentatively TRBD1 (5 bases). CDR3 length: 14 residues. Germline V gene sequence: CDR1 LNHDA, CDR2 SQIVND (reference sequence). V lost 7 bases and J 2 bases, leaving 9 bases between the germline ends. CDR3 amino acids: CASIGRAGANVLTF. For the CDR3, the DNA is TGTGCCAGTATCGGCAGGGCTGGGGCCAACGTCCTGACTTTC.